Listed below are T cell receptor beta chains from one sample, sequenced in a study of shared clonotypes between healthy human individuals. Produced via immunoSEQ multiplex PCR; TCRdb's table is partial and in-frame only. The sample lists roughly 500,000 clones; 81% were seen once. Sequences were obtained from PBMCs. These receptors were obtained from a woman between 35 and 50 years old in good health. Some clones in this sample may be carry-over from other donors' samples. Both conserved end residues are part of each CDR3. D genes are given only for firm matches. A row's size may be missing; if present it is once, few, many or a size class.

NA	TRBV7-3	TRBJ2-5	TRBD1	TGTGCCAGCATCCGCGGACAGGGAGATACCCAGTACTTC	CASIRGQGDTQYF
NA	TRBV27	TRBJ2-7	NA	TGTGCCAGCAGTTTATTACAGGGCCTACTCAGTTTC	CASSLLQGLLSF
NA	TRBV5-1	TRBJ2-2	NA	TGCGCCAGCAGGACAGAGCCCACCGGGGAGCTGTTTTTT	CASRTEPTGELFF
NA	TRBV30	TRBJ1-5	NA	TGTGCCTGGAGCGTACCGAATTATAGCAATCAGCCCCAGCATTTT	CAWSVPNYSNQPQHF
NA	TRBV5-6	TRBJ1-5	TRBD1	TGTGCCAGCAGCCTGCAGGGGGCGCATCAGCCCCAGCATTTT	CASSLQGAHQPQHF
NA	TRBV5-1	TRBJ1-2	NA	TGCGCCAGCAGCTTGGAGGCTAACTATGGCTACACCTTC	CASSLEANYGYTF
NA	TRBV5-8	TRBJ1-1	TRBD1	TGTGCCAGCCTCTTCCGACAGGGAAATACTGAAGCTTTCTTT	CASLFRQGNTEAFF
NA	TRBV7-2	TRBJ2-5	TRBD2	TGTGCCAGCAGCCAAGGGATAACTAGCGTTAAAGAGACCCAGTACTTC	CASSQGITSVKETQYF
once	TRBV5-4	TRBJ1-2	TRBD1	TGTGCCAGCAGCTTGGCCCGGGACAGGGGGAGAAATGGCTACACCTTC	CASSLARDRGRNGYTF
NA	TRBV30	TRBJ1-5	NA	TGTGCCTGGTCCAAGCCTTTTAGCAATCAGCCCCAGCATTTT	CAWSKPFSNQPQHF
NA	TRBV5-1	TRBJ2-5	TRBD2	TGCGCCAGCAGCCCAAGGACTAGCGGGGGGGTGGAGACCCAGTACTTC	CASSPRTSGGVETQYF
NA	TRBV16	TRBJ1-4	NA	TGTGCCAGCAGCCAAACTGGAAGGGGTGGCGGTGAAAAACTGTTTTTT	CASSQTGRGGGEKLFF
NA	TRBV28	TRBJ2-4	NA	TGTGCCAGCAGCCCGACCAGGCAGCACATTCAGTACTTC	CASSPTRQHIQYF
NA	TRBV19	TRBJ1-5	NA	TGTGCCAGTAGCGTCGGGACGCCTAGCAATCAGCCCCAGCATTTT	CASSVGTPSNQPQHF
NA	TRBV2	TRBJ2-7	TRBD1	TGTGCCAGCAGGTTCGGGACAGGGGGCACCTACGAGCAGTACTTC	CASRFGTGGTYEQYF
NA	TRBV11-3	TRBJ2-5	TRBD1	TGTGCCAGCAGCTTAGGGGACAGAGACCAAGAGACCCAGTACTTC	CASSLGDRDQETQYF
few	TRBV28	TRBJ1-2	NA	TGTGCCAGCAGTTACCTAGGGGGGGCTGTTGGCTACACCTTC	CASSYLGGAVGYTF
NA	TRBV2	TRBJ1-1	NA	TGTGCCAGCAGTGAGGGACCAGGTGAAGCTTTCTTT	CASSEGPGEAFF
once	TRBV6-6	TRBJ2-1	NA	TGTGCCAGCAGTAAGACTAGTAGTCCCGCGCATGAGCAGTTCTTC	CASSKTSSPAHEQFF
once	TRBV5-1	TRBJ2-2	NA	TGCGCCAGCAGCTTTCTACGGGACACAAACACCGGGGAGCTGTTTTTT	CASSFLRDTNTGELFF
NA	TRBV30	TRBJ2-7	NA	TGTGCCTGGAGTGGGCGGCGGAACTCCTACGAGCAGTACTTC	CAWSGRRNSYEQYF
once	TRBV30	TRBJ1-2	TRBD1	TGTGCCTGGAGTAGGGGGCTTTACTATGGCTACACCTTC	CAWSRGLYYGYTF
medium-sized	TRBV6-6	TRBJ1-2	NA	TGTGCCAGCAGTCCTTCTCCCAACTATGGCTACACCTTC	CASSPSPNYGYTF
many	TRBV10-3	TRBJ2-5	NA	TGTGCCATCCGGGATAGCGGTCGAAGGGAGACCCAGTACTTC	CAIRDSGRRETQYF
NA	TRBV10-2	TRBJ2-2	TRBD2	TGCGCCAGCAGTGAGTCTAAGCGGGAGGATCTGTGCGGGGAGCTGTTTTTT	CASSESKREDLCGELFF
NA	TRBV7-3	TRBJ2-7	NA	TGTGCCAGCAGCTTGCGGGGAGGCGGCTACGAGCAGTACTTC	CASSLRGGGYEQYF
NA	TRBV5-1	TRBJ2-3	TRBD2	TGCGCCAGCAGCCCCGGGACTAGCGGGGAGACAGATACGCAGTATTTT	CASSPGTSGETDTQYF
once	TRBV28	TRBJ1-4	NA	TGTGCCAGCAGTTTGTCCCAGGGCCCGATTGAAAAACTGTTTTTT	CASSLSQGPIEKLFF
NA	TRBV30	TRBJ2-7	NA	TGTGCCTGGAGTGTAATTGGTACAGCCTACGAGCAGTACTTC	CAWSVIGTAYEQYF
once	TRBV2	TRBJ2-1	TRBD2	TGTGCCACGACTAGCGGGGGAAGGTACAATGAGCAGTTCTTC	CATTSGGRYNEQFF
many	TRBV27	TRBJ1-1	NA	TGTGCCAGCAGCGTCCGCGGGGCGATGAACACTGAAGCTTTCTTT	CASSVRGAMNTEAFF
many	TRBV5-6	TRBJ2-7	NA	TGTGCCAGCAGCTATCAGCAGGGGCCCTACGAGCAGTACTTC	CASSYQQGPYEQYF
NA	TRBV6-6	TRBJ1-3	NA	TGTGCCAGCAGTTTCGCGGGCGACTCTGGAAACACCATATATTTT	CASSFAGDSGNTIYF
NA	TRBV4-1	TRBJ2-1	TRBD2	TGCGCCAGCAGCCAAGAAGGGACTAGCGGGATCTACAATGAGCAGTTCTTC	CASSQEGTSGIYNEQFF
NA	TRBV12-2	TRBJ1-4	NA	TGTGCAAGTCGCTCACCCTATTTGGGGCGGTCTACTGAAAAACTGTTTTTT	CASRSPYLGRSTEKLFF
NA	TRBV4-1	TRBJ2-7	NA	TGCGCCAGCAGCCAAGATGTGCCGCGGGCAGGCTTCGTGGGTGTTCCCTACGAGCAGTACTTC	CASSQDVPRAGFVGVPYEQYF
NA	TRBV5-6	TRBJ2-1	TRBD2	TGTGCCAGCAGCTTGCCAGCGGGAGGGGGTGAGCAGTTCTTC	CASSLPAGGGEQFF
NA	TRBV6-6	TRBJ2-7	NA	TGTGCCAGCAGTTACGGCAGGGGTTCTTTCTACGAGCAGTACTTC	CASSYGRGSFYEQYF
few	TRBV6-4	TRBJ2-1	NA	TGTGCCAGCAGCTTGACTACTACTAGTGAGCAGTTCTTC	CASSLTTTSEQFF
NA	TRBV9	TRBJ1-2	NA	TGTGCCAGCAGCCTTGACAGGAACTATGGCTACACCTTC	CASSLDRNYGYTF
NA	TRBV27	TRBJ1-1	NA	TGTGCCAGCAGTTTATCCCCTGGCAGGGCCCTGACGAACACTGAAGCTTTCTTT	CASSLSPGRALTNTEAFF
NA	TRBV7-2	TRBJ2-2	NA	TGTGCCAGCAGCAGTACAGACACCGGGGAGCTGTTTTTT	CASSSTDTGELFF
once	TRBV9	TRBJ2-1	TRBD2	TGTGCCAGCAGCGTCTCAACTAGCGGGATTTCTCCTGAGCAGTTCTTC	CASSVSTSGISPEQFF
NA	TRBV7-3	TRBJ2-3	NA	TGTGCCAGCAGCTTAACCGGCGGAGCTAGCACAGATACGCAGTATTTT	CASSLTGGASTDTQYF
NA	TRBV7-3	TRBJ2-2	TRBD2	TGTGCCAGCAGCCTGGGACTAGCGGGAGGGTCCGGGGAGCTGTTTTTT	CASSLGLAGGSGELFF
NA	TRBV28	TRBJ1-5	NA	TGTGCCAGCAGTTTTAGCTCGGGAGGGTTAAGTCAGCCCCAGCATTTT	CASSFSSGGLSQPQHF
NA	TRBV20-1	TRBJ2-7	NA	TGCAGTGCTAGTTTACTCTCCGAGCAGTACTTC	CSASLLSEQYF
NA	TRBV18	TRBJ2-2	NA	TGTGCCAGCTCACCGATCCAGGGCACCGGGGAGCTGTTTTTT	CASSPIQGTGELFF
once	TRBV5-1	TRBJ2-5	TRBD1	TGCGCCAGCAGCTTGACCCTCCGGGACAGGGGACGGGAGACCCAGTACTTC	CASSLTLRDRGRETQYF
NA	TRBV5-1	TRBJ2-7	NA	TGCGCCAGCAGCTTGGGACCCCGGGTCCCCACCTACGAGCAGTACTTC	CASSLGPRVPTYEQYF
NA	TRBV6-1	TRBJ2-7	NA	TGTGCCGTTTCCGCAGGGTTCTCCTACGAGCAGTACTTC	CAVSAGFSYEQYF
NA	TRBV2	TRBJ2-2	NA	TGTGCCAGCAGTGAAGCGGTCAGGGGGAACACCGGGGAGCTGTTTTTT	CASSEAVRGNTGELFF
NA	TRBV5-1	TRBJ1-1	NA	TGCGCCAGCAGCTTGGGGCAGGGCGGAGAAGCTTTCTTT	CASSLGQGGEAFF
NA	TRBV18	TRBJ2-7	NA	TGTGCCAGCTCACCAGGGGTCTCCTACGAGCAGTACTTC	CASSPGVSYEQYF